These 18 T cell receptor beta chains originate from one sample sequenced in a study of blood T cell repertoires in COVID-19. Profiled with immunoSEQ multiplex PCR; TCRdb holds only in-frame clones, not every one. The sample lists about 180,000 clones, approximately 89% occurring once. The sample comprised peripheral blood. Receptors originate from a man aged 40-49 years with active or convalescent COVID-19.

The rearrangement joins TRBV5-6 to TRBJ2-1, with TRBD2 matching over 7 bases. This CDR3 region has 17 residues. With V trimmed by 6 bases and J by 1 base, 13 bases remained unmatched. Germline V gene sequence: CDR1 SGHDT, CDR2 YYEEEE. CDR3 in amino acids: CASTNPRRGGSYNEQFF. The CDR3 region has the DNA TGTGCCAGCACCAATCCAAGGCGGGGAGGGTCCTACAATGAGCAGTTCTTC.

CDR3 in amino acids: CASSQGGSTGNTIYF. The CDR3 DNA is TGTGCCAGCAGCCAAGGGGGCTCGACCGGAAACACCATATATTTT. The rearrangement joins TRBV14 to TRBJ1-3; possible D gene TRBD1, 5 bases. The CDR3 covers 15 residues. CDR1 is SGHDN, CDR2 FVKESK, per germline. V was shortened by 1 base and J by 4 bases, with 11 bases between the two germline ends.

The V call is TRBV28, the J call TRBJ1-1, with TRBD1 matching 8 bases. After removal of 9 bases from V and 4 bases from J, the junction contained 10 bases not matched to a gene. Germline V gene sequence: CDR1 MDHEN, CDR2 SYDVKM. The CDR3 sequence is 14 residues long. The CDR3 sequence: CARILRDRLTEAFF. CDR3 DNA: TGTGCCAGAATTCTTCGGGACAGGCTCACTGAAGCTTTCTTT.

V usage is TRBV20-1 and J usage is TRBJ1-4; D possibly corresponds to TRBD1 (5 bases). The CDR3 loop spans 11 amino acids. Germline V lookup: CDR1 DFQATT, CDR2 SNEGSKA (reference sequence). Trimming pared 6 bases from V and 13 bases from J, leaving 15 bases between. Written as DNA, the CDR3 is TGCAGTGCCCGGTTCAGGGAGGGACTGTTTTTT. Protein sequence: CSARFREGLFF.

The chain is built from TRBV2 and TRBJ1-4; 10 bases match TRBD1. The trim removed 9 bases at V and 3 bases at J, leaving 7 bases unmatched. CDR1 and CDR2 (germline): SNHLY, FYNNEI. This CDR3 spans 15 amino acids. The CDR3 is CASRGQGSANEKLFF. The CDR3 bases are TGTGCCAGTAGGGGACAGGGGTCAGCTAATGAAAAACTGTTTTTT.

The rearrangement joins TRBV4-2 to TRBJ2-1; TRBD1 might be the D (6 bases). Germline values: CDR1 LGHNA, CDR2 YNFKEQ. The CDR3 extends over 13 amino acids. V was cut by 0 bases and J by 12 bases, with 12 bases left in between. The CDR3 bases are TGTGCCAGCAGCCAAGAGACAGGCTTCGGGCAGTTCTTC. Residues: CASSQETGFGQFF.

The V gene is TRBV29-1, the J gene TRBJ2-7; 7 nucleotides line up with TRBD2. The V segment lost 7 bases and the J segment 0 bases; nucleotides outside the gene matches: 9. Germline-derived CDR1 and CDR2 are SQVTM and ANQGSEA. CDR3 length equals 14 residues. DNA for the CDR3: TGCAGCGGGTCCATGGGACTACCCTCCTACGAGCAGTACTTC. Translated: CSGSMGLPSYEQYF.

The V gene is TRBV7-2, the J gene TRBJ2-2, with 7 bases identical to TRBD1. This CDR3 spans 14 amino acids. CDR1 SGHTA and CDR2 FQGNSA come from the germline V gene. V shed 2 bases, J shed 6 bases, and the junction held 3 bases outside the gene matches. This CDR3 reads CASSLRQGAGELFF. CDR3 sequence (DNA): TGTGCCAGCAGCTTAAGGCAGGGGGCCGGGGAGCTGTTTTTT.

The rearrangement links TRBV6-5 to TRBJ1-6; TRBD1 is a possible D gene (5 bases). The germline V and J ends were trimmed by 4 bases and 2 bases, with 9 bases remaining between them. This CDR3 contains 15 residues. Germline V gene lookup returns CDR1 MNHEY and CDR2 SVGAGI. CDR3 sequence (DNA): TGTGCCAGCAGTTCAGTAGGGGCCTATAATTCACCCCTCCACTTT. Encoded protein: CASSSVGAYNSPLHF.

This chain uses TRBV5-1 with TRBJ2-7; 9 bases map to TRBD1. J was trimmed by 6 bases and V by 2 bases; bases with no gene match: 9. The CDR3 loop spans 15 amino acids. Per the germline V gene, CDR1 is SGHRS and CDR2 is YFSETQ. The CDR3 loop reads CASSFYGTGRPEQYF. CDR3 DNA sequence: TGCGCCAGCAGCTTCTACGGGACAGGGCGCCCCGAGCAGTACTTC.

The rearrangement joins TRBV7-8 to TRBJ2-1; a possible D gene is TRBD1 (6 bases). CDR3 length equals 17 residues. The germline V gene has CDR1 SGHVS and CDR2 FQNEAQ. Trimming pared 1 base from V and 4 bases from J, leaving 17 bases between. The CDR3 spells CASSLGLGQGTYNEQFF. The CDR3 DNA reads TGTGCCAGCAGCTTAGGATTAGGCCAGGGGACGTACAATGAGCAGTTCTTC.

The chain is built from TRBV18 and TRBJ2-1; perhaps TRBD1 as D (6 bases). This CDR3 spans 12 amino acids. Germline lookup yields CDR1 KGHSH and CDR2 LQKENI. Trimming removed 2 bases at V and 12 bases at J, with 11 bases between. CDR3 in amino acids: CASSPTGPGQFF. The CDR3, as DNA: TGTGCCAGCTCACCAACAGGGCCTGGGCAGTTCTTC. The whole variable domain, remainder taken from reference TRBV18 and TRBJ2-1, is NAGVMQNPRHLVRRRGQEARLRCSPMKGHSHVYWYRQLPEEGLKFMVYLQKENIIDESGMPKERFSAEFPKEGPSILRIQQVVRGDSAAYFCASSPTGPGQFFGPGTRLTVL.

The chain carries TRBV4-1 and TRBJ1-1, with D possibly being TRBD1 (5 bases). Per germline, CDR1 MGHRA and CDR2 YSYEKL. CDR3 length: 15 residues. The V end was cut by 6 bases, the J end by 0 bases, with 14 bases between. Here the CDR3 reads CASSQSRVVNTEAFF. The DNA of the CDR3 is TGCGCCAGCAGTCAGAGCAGGGTGGTGAACACTGAAGCTTTCTTT.

The CDR3 bases are TGTGCCAGTAGCCCTCCAGTCTCCAGGGGATATGGTGAGCAGTTCTTC. This translates into CASSPPVSRGYGEQFF. The chain employs TRBV19 and TRBJ2-1; the D gene is possibly TRBD1 (6 bases). This CDR3 has 16 residues. CDR1 LNHDA and CDR2 SQIVND come from the germline V gene (reference sequence). The V end was cut by 6 bases, the J end by 9 bases, with 24 bases between.

The gene calls are TRBV7-9 and TRBJ2-7; 7 positions match TRBD2. Germline V CDR1 and CDR2: SEHNR, FQNEAQ (reference sequence). Trimming removed 2 bases from V and 9 bases from J; junction bases left unmatched: 4. The CDR3 covers 12 residues. CDR3 amino acids: CASSLLGEGQYF. For the CDR3, the DNA is TGTGCCAGCAGCTTATTAGGGGAGGGGCAGTACTTC.

The V call is TRBV25-1, the J call TRBJ1-4; D is perhaps TRBD1 (6 bases). Germline lookup yields CDR1 MGHDK and CDR2 SYGVNS. Trimming pared 3 bases from V and 5 bases from J, leaving 16 bases between. This CDR3 comprises 16 residues. CDR3 region: CASSETLGALNEKLFF. CDR3 nucleotides: TGTGCCAGCAGTGAGACATTGGGGGCGCTGAATGAAAAACTGTTTTTT.

V and J are TRBV3-1 (or the pseudogene TRBV3-2) and TRBJ1-1; D is possibly TRBD1 (6 bases). Trimming stripped 2 bases from V and 4 bases from J, with 11 bases between. The CDR3 covers 14 residues. Germline V CDR1 and CDR2: LGHDT, YNNKEL (reference sequence). DNA of the CDR3: TGTGCCAGCAGCCAAAGAGCAGGGGTCACTGAAGCTTTCTTT. Its translation is CASSQRAGVTEAFF.

The V gene is TRBV6-6, the J gene TRBJ2-7; 8 bases map to TRBD2. The CDR3 spans 14 residues. V gave up 5 bases and J gave up 0 bases; unmatched junction bases: 3. CDR1 and CDR2 from the germline V gene are MNHNY and SVGAGI (reference sequence). CDR3 sequence: CASSISGTSYEQYF. The CDR3 nucleotides read TGTGCCAGCAGTATTAGCGGGACCTCCTACGAGCAGTACTTC.